The 16 T cell receptor beta chains listed next were all sequenced from one sample in a study of cytomegalovirus exposure and HLA in healthy donors. Vbeta (60) and Jbeta (13) primers were used in the PCR. Libraries were prepared by immunoSEQ multiplex PCR; TCRdb keeps only in-frame clonotypes and omits some of them. The table lists over 130,000 clones, 61% of them singletons, with about 1.7% in the top ten. Sequenced sample: PBMCs. These receptors all stem from a male donor in good health and CMV-seronegative.

The chain links TRBV6-5 to TRBJ1-4; 9 bases fit TRBD1. Germline CDR1 MNHEY, CDR2 SVGAGI. This CDR3 region has 16 residues. With V trimmed by 2 bases and J by 8 bases, 9 bases remained unmatched. The CDR3 nucleotides are TGTGCCAGCAGTTACGCATCCGGGACAGGGTCAGAAAAACTGTTTTTT. Translated, it gives CASSYASGTGSEKLFF.

The rearrangement joins TRBV25-1 to TRBJ1-1; D gene uncertain. CDR3 length: 12 residues. V lost 11 bases and J 11 bases, leaving 21 bases between the germline ends. Germline V gene data show CDR1 as MGHDK and CDR2 as SYGVNS. CDR3 sequence (DNA): TGTGCCTCCACCCGGGAAGGAGTTGTGGCTTTCTTT. Its translation is CASTREGVVAFF. Supplemented by reference TRBV25-1 and TRBJ1-1, the full variable domain reads EADIYQTPRYLVIGTGKKITLECSQTMGHDKMYWYQQDPGMELHLIHYSYGVNSTEKGDLSSESTVSRIRTEHFPLTLESARPSHTSQYLCASTREGVVAFFGQGTRLTVV.

This clone was observed a few times. The V gene is TRBV29-1, the J gene TRBJ1-2, with 9 bases aligning to TRBD1. This CDR3 is built from 16 residues. The V and J ends lost 3 bases and 8 bases, in that order; junction bases with no gene match: 16. The germline V gene encodes CDR1 SQVTM and CDR2 ANQGSEA. CDR3 DNA: TGCAGCGTTGATGGGGGATCAACAGGGGGCGCGGGGGGCTACACCTTC. It yields the protein CSVDGGSTGGAGGYTF. Full variable domain (outside the CDR3, taken from reference TRBV29-1 and TRBJ1-2): SAVISQKPSRDICQRGTSLTIQCQVDSQVTMMFWYRQQPGQSLTLIATANQGSEATYESGFVIDKFPISRPNLTFSTLTVSNMSPEDSSIYLCSVDGGSTGGAGGYTFGSGTRLTVV.

The chain employs TRBV4-2 and TRBJ2-1; 7 bases map to TRBD2. After removal of 5 bases from V and 7 bases from J, the junction contained 11 bases not matched to a gene. The CDR3 length is 15 residues. Germline V gene sequence: CDR1 LGHNA, CDR2 YNFKEQ. This CDR3 is CASSSAGVALNEQFF. For the CDR3, the DNA is TGTGCCAGCAGCTCGGCGGGGGTGGCCCTGAATGAGCAGTTCTTC.

This chain connects TRBV4-1 to TRBJ2-1, with a weak D call TRBD2 (5 bases). V shed 4 bases and J shed 2 bases, with 15 bases lying between them. This CDR3 is 16 amino acids long. In germline, CDR1 is MGHRA, CDR2 YSYEKL. CDR3 sequence (DNA): TGCGCCAGCAGCCGTACCCCTAGCACCACCTACAATGAGCAGTTCTTC. This codes for CASSRTPSTTYNEQFF.

The rearrangement joins TRBV21-1 to TRBJ2-2; the table's D call, TRBD2, was not checked against the DNA. TRBV21-1 is labeled a pseudogene. CDR3 size: 15 residues. The CDR3, as DNA: TGTGCCAGCAGCAAAGGACTAGCGACCACCGGGGAGCTGTTTTTT. It encodes CASSKGLATTGELFF.

V usage is TRBV5-8 and J usage is TRBJ1-2, with a possible D match to TRBD1 (5 bases). Germline assignment: CDR1 SGHTS and CDR2 YDEGEE. The ends were cut back, 4 bases at V and 8 bases at J, with 21 bases in the middle. This CDR3 comprises 15 residues. Here the CDR3 reads CASSPVRQPEEGYTF. CDR3 sequence (DNA): TGTGCCAGCAGCCCGGTGAGACAGCCCGAGGAGGGCTACACCTTC. The entire variable domain, with the rest obtained from reference TRBV5-8 and TRBJ1-2, is as follows: EAGVTQSPTHLIKTRGQQATLRCSPISGHTSVYWYQQALGLGLQFLLWYDEGEERNRGNFPPRFSGRQFPNYSSELNVNALELEDSALYLCASSPVRQPEEGYTFGSGTRLTVV.

V gene TRBV5-6 combines with J gene TRBJ1-4; 7 positions match TRBD1. The J segment lost 5 bases and the V segment lost 2 bases, leaving 12 bases of the junction unmatched. The germline CDR1 and CDR2 sequences are SGHDT and YYEEEE. There are 17 residues in the CDR3. CDR3 protein: CASSFFSPGTANEKLFF. The CDR3 region has the DNA TGTGCCAGCAGCTTTTTTTCTCCCGGGACAGCAAATGAAAAACTGTTTTTT.

This clone was seen a few times. The rearrangement joins TRBV5-4 to TRBJ1-6, with D hard to call. Trimming left V 4 bases short and J 8 bases short, with 13 bases between. Germline values: CDR1 SGHNT, CDR2 YYREEE (reference sequence). The CDR3 totals 14 residues. The CDR3: CASSADGLYSPLHF. The CDR3 region has the DNA TGTGCCAGCAGCGCCGACGGGTTGTATTCACCCCTCCACTTT.

This clone was detected only a few times. The rearrangement joins TRBV7-6 to TRBJ2-7, with D perhaps TRBD1 (6 bases). CDR3 length: 15 amino acids. Germline CDR1 reads SGHVS; CDR2 reads FNYEAQ. V shed 1 base and J shed 2 bases, with 12 bases lying between them. The CDR3 nucleotides read TGTGCCAGCAGCTTAGAACAGGGAACGCCCTACGAGCAGTACTTC. Protein product: CASSLEQGTPYEQYF.

The chain is built from TRBV30 and TRBJ2-7; 12 positions agree with TRBD1. The ends lost 5 bases at V and 6 bases at J; junction bases unmatched: 8. There are 14 residues in the CDR3. Germline loops: CDR1 GTSNPN, CDR2 SVGIG (reference sequence). The CDR3 region has the DNA TGTGCCTGGTACCCGGGACAGGGGGCTGCCGAGCAGTACTTC. Protein product: CAWYPGQGAAEQYF.

The sample holds one count of this clone. This chain links TRBV25-1 with TRBJ1-2, with a possible D match to TRBD1 (6 bases). This CDR3 is built from 14 residues. Germline V gene lookup returns CDR1 MGHDK and CDR2 SYGVNS. The germline V and J ends were trimmed by 4 bases and 9 bases, with 18 bases remaining between them. Here the CDR3 reads CASSASPTTGSYTF. The CDR3, as DNA: TGTGCCAGCAGTGCAAGCCCTACCACAGGGAGCTACACCTTC.

V and J are TRBV5-6 and TRBJ2-5; 9 bases match TRBD1. This CDR3 contains 15 residues. Germline CDR1 SGHDT, CDR2 YYEEEE. Losses at the gene ends were 3 bases for V and 5 bases for J; bases not matched to a gene: 8. The CDR3 DNA sequence: TGTGCCAGCAGCTCTATACAGGGGGCCCGGGAGACCCAGTACTTC. This codes for CASSSIQGARETQYF.

The chain couples TRBV15 to TRBJ2-1, with 8 bases that match TRBD2. Germline V gene lookup returns CDR1 LNHNV and CDR2 YYDKDF (reference sequence). The CDR3 extends over 15 amino acids. Losses at the gene ends were 3 bases for V and 9 bases for J; bases not matched to a gene: 10. Written as DNA, the CDR3 is TGTGCCACCAGCAGGAGCGGGGGAGGGTACGGTGAGCAGTTCTTC. Protein: CATSRSGGGYGEQFF. Using reference TRBV15 and TRBJ2-1 for the parts outside the CDR3, the full variable domain is DAMVIQNPRYQVTQFGKPVTLSCSQTLNHNVMYWYQQKSSQAPKLLFHYYDKDFNNEADTPDNFQSRRPNTSFCFLDIRSPGLGDTAMYLCATSRSGGGYGEQFFGPGTRLTVL.

The genes are TRBV10-2 and TRBJ2-7; the match to TRBD2 covers 7 bases. The germline gives CDR1 WSHSY, CDR2 SAAADI. The CDR3 extends over 12 amino acids. J gave up 3 bases and V 4 bases, and 0 bases lay outside the gene matches. The CDR3 is CASSGTSYEQYF. CDR3 nucleotide sequence: TGCGCCAGCAGTGGGACTAGCTACGAGCAGTACTTC.

This chain connects TRBV9 to TRBJ2-7, with unresolved D. This CDR3 region has 14 residues. CDR1 and CDR2 (germline): SGDLS, YYNGEE. Trimming took off 0 bases at V and 5 bases at J, with 12 bases between the two ends. The DNA for the CDR3 is TGTGCCAGCAGCGTAGGAGTCACCCTGCACGAGCAGTACTTC. It is translated as CASSVGVTLHEQYF. Full variable domain (missing parts from reference TRBV9 and TRBJ2-7): DSGVTQTPKHLITATGQRVTLRCSPRSGDLSVYWYQQSLDQGLQFLIQYYNGEERAKGNILERFSAQQFPDLHSELNLSSLELGDSALYFCASSVGVTLHEQYFGPGTRLTVT.